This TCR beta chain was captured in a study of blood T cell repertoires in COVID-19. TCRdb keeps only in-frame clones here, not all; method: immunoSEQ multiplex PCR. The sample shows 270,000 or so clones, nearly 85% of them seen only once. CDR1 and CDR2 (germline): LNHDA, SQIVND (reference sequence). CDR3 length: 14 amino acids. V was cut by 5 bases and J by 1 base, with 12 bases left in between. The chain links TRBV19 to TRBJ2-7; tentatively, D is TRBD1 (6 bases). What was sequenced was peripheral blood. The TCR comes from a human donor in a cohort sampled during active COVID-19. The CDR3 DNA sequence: TGTGCCAGTAGTCCCAGGGACACGTCCTACGAGCAGTACTTC. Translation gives CASSPRDTSYEQYF.